This is a list of T cell receptor beta chains from one sample in a study of T cell clonotyping in hematopoietic cell transplantation. Using immunoSEQ multiplex PCR, the repertoire was profiled, and TCRdb retains in-frame clones only, with some absent. This sample has around 12,000 clones, with almost 50% found just once. The sequenced sample was peripheral blood mononuclear cells. These receptors came from a man aged 50 to 60 in good health. Some clones in this sample may be carry-over from other donors' samples. Both conserved end residues are trimmed from each CDR3. Fields, in order: V gene, clone size, J gene, D gene, CDR3 protein. The D gene is left open where the match is weak. Clone size is not always given. Where it is, it says once, few, many or a class for expanded clones.

V: TRBV6-5; size: once; J: TRBJ2-5; D: NA; CDR3: ASSYGEGEGQETQY
V: TRBV6-1; size: NA; J: TRBJ2-7; D: NA; CDR3: ASSETGPYEQY
V: TRBV5-4; size: NA; J: TRBJ2-2; D: NA; CDR3: ASSLFRSGELF
V: TRBV4-2; size: few; J: TRBJ2-7; D: NA; CDR3: ASSQEQRYEQY
V: TRBV6-5; size: NA; J: TRBJ1-2; D: NA; CDR3: ASMRSGVEGYT
V: TRBV6-6; size: NA; J: TRBJ2-5; D: TRBD2; CDR3: ASSYLAGQTQY
V: TRBV7-6; size: NA; J: TRBJ2-7; D: NA; CDR3: ASSSPSADSSYEQY
V: TRBV28; size: few; J: TRBJ1-2; D: NA; CDR3: ASSPYVDIIQGYT
V: TRBV30; size: NA; J: TRBJ2-7; D: NA; CDR3: AWSGSGVEQY
V: TRBV6-5; size: NA; J: TRBJ2-5; D: NA; CDR3: ASSQGPEGETQY
V: TRBV5-1; size: NA; J: TRBJ2-3; D: NA; CDR3: ASSLDIGGSTDTQY
V: TRBV5-4; size: NA; J: TRBJ1-4; D: NA; CDR3: ASSFRGNSVNEKLF
V: TRBV6-1; size: NA; J: TRBJ1-2; D: NA; CDR3: ASSDDRRRYGYT
V: TRBV20-1; size: NA; J: TRBJ2-3; D: NA; CDR3: SAQVTDTQY
V: TRBV7-9; size: NA; J: TRBJ2-7; D: TRBD2; CDR3: ASSPTPGLAGVNEQY
V: TRBV10-3; size: few; J: TRBJ2-3; D: TRBD2; CDR3: ATHPTSGKGDTQY
V: TRBV5-1; size: NA; J: TRBJ2-7; D: TRBD1; CDR3: ASNRGQGTSYEQY
V: TRBV5-6; size: once; J: TRBJ1-5; D: NA; CDR3: ASSLSGDYSNQPQH
V: TRBV6-5; size: NA; J: TRBJ2-7; D: NA; CDR3: ASSYSTDNYEQY
V: TRBV6-1; size: NA; J: TRBJ2-1; D: NA; CDR3: ASTRTANEQF
V: TRBV4-1; size: few; J: TRBJ1-5; D: TRBD1; CDR3: ASSQLRDRDQPQH
V: TRBV29-1; size: NA; J: TRBJ2-2; D: TRBD1; CDR3: SALGDRDTGELF
V: TRBV14; size: NA; J: TRBJ1-2; D: NA; CDR3: ASSLDLNYGYT
V: TRBV6-6; size: NA; J: TRBJ1-4; D: NA; CDR3: ASSYQPNEKLF
V: TRBV28; size: NA; J: TRBJ2-1; D: NA; CDR3: ASSFRVSSYNEQF
V: TRBV30; size: few; J: TRBJ1-5; D: NA; CDR3: ALQGRGQPQH
V: TRBV6-6; size: few; J: TRBJ2-7; D: TRBD2; CDR3: ASSSPGLVSYEQY
V: TRBV10-1; size: NA; J: TRBJ2-3; D: TRBD2; CDR3: ASSAGLAGADTQY
V: TRBV4-1; size: few; J: TRBJ1-2; D: NA; CDR3: ASSQGVINYGYT
V: TRBV30; size: NA; J: TRBJ1-3; D: NA; CDR3: AWNPGQGNTIY
V: TRBV30; size: NA; J: TRBJ2-1; D: TRBD2; CDR3: AWSHGGGLNEQF
V: TRBV25-1; size: medium-sized; J: TRBJ1-5; D: TRBD1; CDR3: ASSPGQYSNQPQH
V: TRBV30; size: NA; J: TRBJ2-7; D: NA; CDR3: ARSAWGEQY
V: TRBV30; size: NA; J: TRBJ2-3; D: NA; CDR3: ALQGITDTQY
V: TRBV30; size: NA; J: TRBJ2-7; D: NA; CDR3: AWSGGYEQY
V: TRBV30; size: once; J: TRBJ2-7; D: TRBD2; CDR3: AWMAGGWEQY
V: TRBV5-1; size: NA; J: TRBJ2-5; D: NA; CDR3: ASSSNTGQRVQETQY
V: TRBV5-5; size: few; J: TRBJ2-7; D: NA; CDR3: ASSGESYEQY